These 30 T cell receptor beta chains came from one sample sequenced in a study of shared clonotypes between healthy human individuals. Only in-frame clones appear in the TCRdb table, and some are missing; sequencing was by immunoSEQ multiplex PCR. The repertoire holds 2 million to 2.5 million clones, under 97% seen once, with 0.13% in the top ten. Sequencing used naive CD4+ T cells sorted from blood. Subset in this sample: CD45RA+ positively selected. All receptors derive from a man between 18 and 35 years old in good health.

This chain links TRBV6-1 with TRBJ1-2, with 7 bases aligning to TRBD1. Germline CDR1 reads MNHNS; CDR2 reads SASEGT. The CDR3 has 13 amino acids. With V trimmed by 5 bases and J by 8 bases, 8 bases remained unmatched. CDR3 in DNA: TGTGCCAGCAGTCCGGAGGACAGGTTCGGCTACACCTTC. This sequence encodes CASSPEDRFGYTF.

This chain connects TRBV18 to TRBJ1-2; D is possibly TRBD1 (6 bases). Germline lookup yields CDR1 KGHSH and CDR2 LQKENI. The CDR3 runs 14 residues. V lost 3 bases, J lost 8 bases, and 16 bases lay in between. The CDR3 nucleotides read TGTGCCAGCTCACCCAACACAGGGCTCGGCGGCTACACCTTC. It translates to CASSPNTGLGGYTF.

This chain joins TRBV6-1 and TRBJ2-6, with 8 bases matching TRBD1. V was pared by 11 bases and J by 2 bases, with 8 bases of the junction left unmatched. CDR1 and CDR2 from the germline V gene are MNHNS and SASEGT. CDR3 length: 15 residues. The CDR3 protein is CAGAGGKAGANVLTF. The CDR3 bases are TGTGCCGGTGCAGGGGGCAAGGCTGGGGCCAACGTCCTGACTTTC.

The rearrangement uses TRBV5-4 and TRBJ2-7; D might be TRBD1 or TRBD2, each matching 5 bases. V was trimmed by 4 bases and J by 4 bases, leaving 18 bases between them. Germline CDR1 reads SGHNT; CDR2 reads YYREEE (reference sequence). The CDR3 length is 15 residues. This CDR3 is CASSLPGTLGYEQYF. CDR3 bases: TGTGCCAGCAGCCTGCCGGGGACCCTTGGGTACGAGCAGTACTTC.

The rearrangement links TRBV6-4 to TRBJ2-7, with 9 bases identical to TRBD1. There are 16 residues in the CDR3. J was trimmed by 0 bases and V by 4 bases; bases with no gene match: 7. Germline CDR1 and CDR2: MRHNA and SNTAGT. This CDR3 reads CASSATDRGDSYEQYF. The CDR3 DNA follows: TGTGCCAGCAGTGCAACCGACAGGGGGGACTCCTACGAGCAGTACTTC.

V usage is TRBV10-3 and J usage is TRBJ1-2; no clear D. Trimming removed 2 bases at V and 4 bases at J, with 8 bases between. The CDR3 spans 13 residues. Germline CDR1 ENHRY, CDR2 SYGVKD. CDR3 nucleotides: TGTGCCATCAGTGAGCTACAGAGCTATGGCTACACCTTC. It encodes CAISELQSYGYTF.

This chain uses TRBV30 with TRBJ2-7; D perhaps matches TRBD1 (6 bases). Germline assignment: CDR1 GTSNPN and CDR2 SVGIG (reference sequence). Trimming shortened V by 2 bases and J by 8 bases, and 16 bases separated the two germline ends. This CDR3 has 13 residues. The chain's CDR3 is CAWSPGQPTKQYF. In DNA form, the CDR3 reads TGTGCCTGGAGTCCAGGACAGCCTACGAAGCAGTACTTC.

This clone is a singleton in its sample. This CDR3 is also generated by other DNA sequences in the sample. The chain uses TRBV7-9 and TRBJ1-2; tentative D call: TRBD1 (6 bases). V lost 2 bases and J lost 2, with 6 bases in between. This CDR3 has 13 amino acids. The germline V gene encodes CDR1 SEHNR and CDR2 FQNEAQ (reference sequence). The CDR3 coding sequence is TGTGCCAGCAGCTTACAGGGGAACTATGGCTACACCTTC. This translates into CASSLQGNYGYTF.

The rearrangement joins TRBV9 to TRBJ2-2; the D is unclear. V gave up 0 bases and J gave up 4 bases, with 7 bases separating them. The CDR3 has 14 amino acids. The germline gives CDR1 SGDLS, CDR2 YYNGEE. As DNA, the CDR3 is TGTGCCAGCAGCGTAGGTATCCCCACCGGGGAGCTGTTTTTT. This translates into CASSVGIPTGELFF.

The chain has TRBV5-1 and TRBJ2-6; D call uncertain. The CDR3 has 16 amino acids. Trimming cost V 0 bases and J 0 bases, with 7 bases left between them. Per germline, CDR1 SGHRS and CDR2 YFSETQ. In DNA, the CDR3 is TGCGCCAGCAGCTTGGCCGCTGGCTCTGGGGCCAACGTCCTGACTTTC. This translates into CASSLAAGSGANVLTF.

The chain links TRBV28 to TRBJ1-6; D is unclear. CDR1 MDHEN and CDR2 SYDVKM come from the germline V gene. V lost 10 bases and J lost 1, with 17 bases in between. CDR3 length equals 16 residues. CDR3 sequence: CATTDNGRSYNSPLHF. DNA of the CDR3: TGTGCCACCACTGATAACGGCAGATCCTATAATTCACCCCTCCACTTT.

The chain employs TRBV6-5 and TRBJ1-5; tentatively, D is TRBD1 (5 bases). With 10 bases removed from V and 4 bases from J, the gap between germline ends came to 17 bases. This CDR3 has 14 residues. CDR1 is MNHEY, CDR2 SVGAGI, per germline. Here the CDR3 DNA reads TGTGCCACAGGGACTCACAATGGTAATCAGCCCCAGCATTTT. Its protein is CATGTHNGNQPQHF.

This chain links TRBV9 with TRBJ1-3; D is unclear. Germline CDR1 and CDR2: SGDLS and YYNGEE. V was shortened by 3 bases and J by 3 bases, with 10 bases between the two germline ends. This CDR3 has 14 amino acids. CDR3 region: CASSDGLIGNTIYF. CDR3 nucleotide sequence: TGTGCCAGCAGCGATGGACTGATTGGAAACACCATATATTTT. The full variable domain, completed using reference TRBV9 and TRBJ1-3, is DSGVTQTPKHLITATGQRVTLRCSPRSGDLSVYWYQQSLDQGLQFLIQYYNGEERAKGNILERFSAQQFPDLHSELNLSSLELGDSALYFCASSDGLIGNTIYFGEGSWLTVV.

This chain links TRBV18 with TRBJ2-7; 7 positions agree with TRBD1. CDR3 length equals 15 residues. J was trimmed by 1 base and V by 2 bases; bases with no gene match: 5. Germline CDR1 KGHSH, CDR2 LQKENI. CDR3 amino acids: CASSPSWTGSYEQYF. In DNA form, the CDR3 reads TGTGCCAGCTCACCATCCTGGACAGGTTCCTACGAGCAGTACTTC.

This chain joins TRBV4-3 and TRBJ2-1; 9 positions match TRBD2. CDR3 length: 16 residues. V lost 3 bases, J lost 1 base, and 4 bases stayed unmatched. Germline CDR1 LGHNA, CDR2 YSLEER. Written as DNA, the CDR3 is TGCGCCAGCAGCCACCTTAGCGGGAGTTCCTACAATGAGCAGTTCTTC. Amino acids: CASSHLSGSSYNEQFF.

This clone was counted a single time. The chain carries TRBV28 and TRBJ2-7; 7 nucleotides line up with TRBD1. Losses at the gene ends were 2 bases for V and 8 bases for J; bases not matched to a gene: 21. The germline V gene encodes CDR1 MDHEN and CDR2 SYDVKM. CDR3 length equals 18 residues. The CDR3 DNA reads TGTGCCAGCAGTTTAAGGAAACAGGGGAGCCTAGGGTGGTGGCAGCAGTACTTC. Its protein is CASSLRKQGSLGWWQQYF.

The rearrangement uses TRBV5-6 and TRBJ2-1; 8 nucleotides match TRBD1. The CDR3 contains 15 residues. Germline V gene lookup returns CDR1 SGHDT and CDR2 YYEEEE. V trimming: 0 bases; J trimming: 2 bases; junction bases outside the gene matches: 1. The CDR3 bases are TGTGCCAGCAGCTTGGTCAGGGGGCCCTACAATGAGCAGTTCTTC. Residues: CASSLVRGPYNEQFF. The complete variable domain, with remaining parts taken from reference TRBV5-6 and TRBJ2-1, reads DAGVTQSPTHLIKTRGQQVTLRCSPKSGHDTVSWYQQALGQGPQFIFQYYEEEERQRGNFPDRFSGHQFPNYSSELNVNALLLGDSALYLCASSLVRGPYNEQFFGPGTRLTVL.

The chain links TRBV30 to TRBJ1-1; possibly TRBD1 for D (5 bases). Germline CDR1 is GTSNPN and CDR2 is SVGIG (reference sequence). This CDR3 has 14 residues. V was shortened by 0 bases and J by 7 bases, with 15 bases between the two germline ends. The CDR3 DNA reads TGTGCCTGGAGTGTATCGAATTTTCAGGGTGAAGCTTTCTTT. The encoded protein is CAWSVSNFQGEAFF. The full variable domain, rest sourced from reference TRBV30 and TRBJ1-1, is SQTIHQWPATLVQPVGSPLSLECTVEGTSNPNLYWYRQAAGRGLQLLFYSVGIGQISSEVPQNLSASRPQDRQFILSSKKLLLSDSGFYLCAWSVSNFQGEAFFGQGTRLTVV.

Points on this clone: Other DNA sequences in the sample encode the same CDR3. The V gene is TRBV5-1, the J gene TRBJ2-3; no definite D call. V gave up 0 bases and J gave up 4 bases, with 9 bases separating them. Germline CDR1 and CDR2: SGHRS and YFSETQ. This CDR3 has 14 residues. The CDR3 DNA reads as TGCGCCAGCAGCTTGGCAGGTCAGGCAGATACGCAGTATTTT. Translating it yields CASSLAGQADTQYF.

This chain connects TRBV6-6 to TRBJ2-7; 9 bases map to TRBD1. There are 15 residues in the CDR3. Per the germline V gene, CDR1 is MNHNY and CDR2 is SVGAGI (reference sequence). The junction had 4 bases not matched to a gene; V was cut back by 2 bases and J by 2 bases. In nucleotides, the CDR3 is TGTGCCAGCAGTTACGGACAGGGGATGGCCTACGAGCAGTACTTC. It codes for CASSYGQGMAYEQYF.

The chain combines TRBV5-1 with TRBJ1-4; no firm D call. V gave up 2 bases and J gave up 8 bases, with 16 bases separating them. CDR1 is SGHRS and CDR2 is YFSETQ in the germline V gene. This CDR3 comprises 15 residues. The CDR3 region is CASSLSDLRGEKLFF. The CDR3 region has the DNA TGCGCCAGCAGCTTATCGGACCTCCGAGGGGAAAAACTGTTTTTT.

V is TRBV19 and J is TRBJ1-5; D uncertain. The CDR3 sequence is 14 residues long. Trimming took 4 bases from V and 4 from J, leaving 11 bases between them. Germline CDR1 LNHDA, CDR2 SQIVND (reference sequence). As DNA, the CDR3 is TGTGCCAGTAGTACCTCAGGATTGAATCAGCCCCAGCATTTT. It codes for CASSTSGLNQPQHF.

Points on this clone: This sample also contains other DNA sequences that code for the same CDR3. This chain joins TRBV5-1 and TRBJ1-2; D possibly corresponds to TRBD1 (6 bases). This CDR3 contains 15 residues. CDR1 is SGHRS, CDR2 YFSETQ, per germline. Trimming cost V 0 bases and J 0 bases, with 9 bases left between them. This CDR3 is CASSLAQGPNYGYTF. The CDR3 coding sequence is TGCGCCAGCAGCTTGGCTCAGGGGCCTAACTATGGCTACACCTTC.

This chain connects TRBV5-8 to TRBJ1-1; D is ambiguous. The V and J ends lost 9 bases and 5 bases respectively, with 20 bases between them. This CDR3 has 14 amino acids. Germline CDR1 SGHTS, CDR2 YDEGEE. CDR3 bases: TGTGCCACCTCTTTCTCCTACTCGGGGACTGAAGCTTTCTTT. It specifies CATSFSYSGTEAFF.

The chain couples TRBV18 to TRBJ2-4, with 11 bases that match TRBD2. The V gene's germline CDR1 is KGHSH and CDR2 LQKENI. The CDR3 is made up of 16 amino acids. V dropped 1 base and J dropped 10; count of bases not matched to a gene: 9. The CDR3 protein is CASSPLGLAGGIIQYF. The CDR3 bases are TGTGCCAGCTCACCACTAGGGCTAGCGGGAGGTATAATTCAGTACTTC.

This sequence joins TRBV5-6 and TRBJ2-6; D unclear. Deletions cut 0 bases from V and 3 bases from J, with 16 bases between. The CDR3 length is 18 residues. The V gene's germline CDR1 is SGHDT and CDR2 YYEEEE. CDR3 region: CASSLVVALGGGANVLTF. The CDR3 nucleotides read TGTGCCAGCAGCTTGGTGGTGGCGTTGGGTGGTGGGGCCAACGTCCTGACTTTC.

V gene TRBV18 combines with J gene TRBJ2-1; 14 nucleotides agree with TRBD2. The J segment lost 8 bases and the V segment lost 3 bases, leaving 3 bases of the junction unmatched. CDR1 is KGHSH, CDR2 LQKENI, per germline. The length of the CDR3 is 15 residues. The CDR3 protein is CASSPGTSGRYEQFF. The CDR3 DNA is TGTGCCAGCTCACCGGGGACTAGCGGGAGATATGAGCAGTTCTTC.

The chain links TRBV7-6 to TRBJ2-3; possibly TRBD2 for D (6 bases). Trimming took off 1 base at V and 3 bases at J, with 17 bases between the two ends. The germline CDR1 and CDR2 sequences are SGHVS and FNYEAQ. The CDR3 loop spans 17 amino acids. CDR3 DNA: TGTGCCAGCAGCTTAGGCTCAGGAACTAGCAGGACAGATACGCAGTATTTT. Its protein product is CASSLGSGTSRTDTQYF.

The chain's CDR3 is CASSATGGIGEQYF. DNA for the CDR3: TGTGCCAGCAGTGCCACAGGGGGAATCGGCGAGCAGTACTTC. The chain combines TRBV6-1 with TRBJ2-7, with 8 bases fitting TRBD1. Germline V lookup: CDR1 MNHNS, CDR2 SASEGT. The CDR3 has 14 residues. The V segment lost 4 bases and the J segment 6 bases; nucleotides outside the gene matches: 8.

The chain links TRBV29-1 to TRBJ2-1; D is undetermined. Trimming left V 7 bases short and J 3 bases short, with 10 bases between. The CDR3 covers 12 residues. The germline V gene encodes CDR1 SQVTM and CDR2 ANQGSEA. CDR3 sequence (DNA): TGCAGCGCGGCTAACAGCTACAATGAGCAGTTCTTC. This encodes CSAANSYNEQFF.